This TCR beta chain is drawn from a study of PD-1 blockade in mismatch repair-deficient tumors listed by TCRdb under 2017. Regarding the research as a whole: The trial enrolled roughly 83 consecutive patients with more than ten mismatch repair-deficient cancer types between 2013 and 2016, all previously treated and progressing. Tumor-associated T cell clones in the peripheral blood of patients responding to PD-1 blockade were tracked using deep sequencing of TCR CDR3 regions.

Library preparation was by the immunoSEQ multiplex PCR assay. Not all clones reach the TCRdb copy of this immuneACCESS table, which keeps in-frame sequences only. Checked studies attribute under half of the gap to unresolved V genes and leave the rest unexplained. The sample records tens of thousands of clones, approximately 84% of which are singletons. The ten largest clones add up to about 3% of the sample. Trimming removed 3 bases from V and 6 bases from J, leaving 12 bases between the germline ends. The CDR3 numbers 13 residues from cysteine through phenylalanine. CDR3 DNA only is kept here, 39 bases in frame from base 1. The germline V gene encodes CDR1 SGHNT and CDR2 YENEEA. As to this clone: What this receptor recognizes is not known. It has no much larger one-base neighbor in the sample; base qualities were not kept.

The investigation overall reported the following: Tumor-resident clones, often undetectable in blood before treatment, expanded rapidly after pembrolizumab and then contracted, generally before radiologic responses.

According to the study, the label for this sample's time point signals: peripheral blood before pembrolizumab. For each enrolled patient, mismatch repair deficiency was established using either polymerase chain reaction or immunohistochemistry. TCR sequencing was performed for a few patients who responded to pembrolizumab therapy. The phase II trial prospectively evaluated PD-1 blockade with pembrolizumab in advanced mismatch repair-deficient cancers, independent of tissue of origin. Serial peripheral blood T cell samples were collected before and at multiple times after starting PD-1 blockade. Blood sampling times were expressed in weeks after the first pembrolizumab dose.

The material sequenced was PBMCs, taken before pembrolizumab treatment. The chain is encoded by TRBV11-3 joined to TRBJ2-7, with no confident D gene call. The receptor's source is an adult with mismatch repair-deficient cancer. The bases read TGTGCCAGCAGCTTCCGAGACACATCCGAGCAGTACTTC. It specifies CASSFRDTSEQYF.